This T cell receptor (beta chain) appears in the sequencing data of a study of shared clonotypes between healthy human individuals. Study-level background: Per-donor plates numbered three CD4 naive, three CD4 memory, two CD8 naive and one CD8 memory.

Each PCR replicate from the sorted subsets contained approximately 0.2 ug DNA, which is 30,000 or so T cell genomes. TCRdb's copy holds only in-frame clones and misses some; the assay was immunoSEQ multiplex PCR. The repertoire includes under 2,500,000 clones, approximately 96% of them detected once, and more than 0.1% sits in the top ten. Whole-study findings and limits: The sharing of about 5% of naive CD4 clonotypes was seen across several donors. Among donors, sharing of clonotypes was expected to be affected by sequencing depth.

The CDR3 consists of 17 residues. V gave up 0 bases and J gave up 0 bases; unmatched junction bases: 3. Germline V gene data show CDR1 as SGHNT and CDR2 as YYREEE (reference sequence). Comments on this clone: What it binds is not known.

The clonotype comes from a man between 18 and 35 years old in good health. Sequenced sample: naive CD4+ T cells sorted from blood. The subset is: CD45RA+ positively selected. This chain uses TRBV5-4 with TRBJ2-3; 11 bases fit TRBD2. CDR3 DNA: TGTGCCAGCAGCTTGGCGGGACTAGCGGCTAGCACAGATACGCAGTATTTT. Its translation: CASSLAGLAASTDTQYF.